Listed below are T cell receptor beta chains from one sample, sequenced in a study of T cell responses to AZD1222 COVID-19 vaccine. Using immunoSEQ multiplex PCR, the repertoire was profiled, and TCRdb retains in-frame clones only, with some absent. The table has roughly 120,000 clones, around 84% seen once. The source material was peripheral blood, sampled on day 0 of AZD1222 vaccination. These TCRs come from an adult in good health. CDR3s include the opening cysteine and the closing phenylalanine or tryptophan. Fields, in order: CDR3 length, clone size, V gene, D gene, J gene, CDR3 protein, CDR3 DNA. D genes are given only for firm matches. Some rows mark clone size as missing; the rest say once, few, many or name a class of expanded clone.

>14|.|TRBV7-2|.|TRBJ2-1
CASSLSSGLGEQFF
TGTGCCAGCAGCTTATCTTCGGGTCTGGGTGAGCAGTTCTTC
>15|.|TRBV27|.|TRBJ1-1
CASRREVLGGPEAFF
TGTGCCAGCCGCCGCGAGGTCCTGGGCGGCCCTGAAGCTTTCTTT
>13|.|TRBV20-1|.|TRBJ1-1
CSASYQGGTEAFF
TGCAGTGCTAGTTATCAGGGAGGGACTGAAGCTTTCTTT
>14|.|TRBV6-5|.|TRBJ2-7
CASSYSGRHYEQYF
TGTGCCAGCAGTTACTCGGGCCGTCACTACGAGCAGTACTTC
>15|.|TRBV11-2|.|TRBJ1-2
CASSLGSVANYGYTF
TGTGCCAGCAGCTTAGGGTCCGTAGCTAACTATGGCTACACCTTC
>15|few|TRBV6-4|TRBD2|TRBJ2-3
CASSDSSGGADTQYF
TGTGCCAGCAGTGACTCTAGCGGGGGGGCAGATACGCAGTATTTT
>11|once|TRBV28|.|TRBJ1-2
CASSTYYGYTF
TGTGCCAGCAGTACATACTATGGCTACACCTTC
>15|.|TRBV30|.|TRBJ1-5
CAWSGLGIGHQPQHF
TGTGCCTGGAGTGGGCTGGGGATCGGCCATCAGCCCCAGCATTTT
>14|.|TRBV24-1|.|TRBJ2-3
CATSDFRSTDTQYF
TGTGCCACCAGTGATTTCCGGAGCACAGATACGCAGTATTTT
>13|.|TRBV3-1/TRBV3-2|.|TRBJ1-2
CASSYQGTGGYTF
TGTGCCAGCAGCTACCAGGGGACCGGTGGCTACACCTTC
>17|.|TRBV19|.|TRBJ1-5
CASTSPSGSGTNQPQHF
TGTGCCAGTACCTCCCCCAGTGGGTCAGGCACCAATCAGCCCCAGCATTTT
>15|.|TRBV14|TRBD2|TRBJ2-7
CASSPLGGAYNEQYF
TGTGCCAGCAGCCCCCTGGGAGGGGCGTACAACGAGCAGTACTTC
>16|.|TRBV28|.|TRBJ2-2
CASSLDPLENTGELFF
TGTGCCAGCAGTTTAGACCCCCTGGAAAACACCGGGGAGCTGTTTTTT
>15|.|TRBV24-1|.|TRBJ2-6
CATSRGEEGANVLTF
TGTGCCACCAGTCGTGGGGAGGAAGGGGCCAACGTCCTGACTTTC
>17|.|TRBV7-8|TRBD2|TRBJ2-1
CASSLPRTSGSVDEQFF
TGTGCCAGCAGCCTACCTAGGACTAGCGGGAGTGTTGATGAGCAGTTCTTC